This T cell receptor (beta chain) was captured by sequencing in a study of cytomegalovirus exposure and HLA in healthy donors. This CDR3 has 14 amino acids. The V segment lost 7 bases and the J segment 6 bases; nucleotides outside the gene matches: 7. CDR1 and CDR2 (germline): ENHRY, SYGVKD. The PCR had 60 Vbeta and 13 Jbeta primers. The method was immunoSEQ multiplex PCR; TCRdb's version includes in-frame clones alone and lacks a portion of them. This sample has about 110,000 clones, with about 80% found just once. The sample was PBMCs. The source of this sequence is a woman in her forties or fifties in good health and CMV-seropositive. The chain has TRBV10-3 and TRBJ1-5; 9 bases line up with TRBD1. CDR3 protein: CAITPDRGGQPQHF. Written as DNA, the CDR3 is TGTGCCATCACCCCGGACAGGGGCGGTCAGCCCCAGCATTTT.